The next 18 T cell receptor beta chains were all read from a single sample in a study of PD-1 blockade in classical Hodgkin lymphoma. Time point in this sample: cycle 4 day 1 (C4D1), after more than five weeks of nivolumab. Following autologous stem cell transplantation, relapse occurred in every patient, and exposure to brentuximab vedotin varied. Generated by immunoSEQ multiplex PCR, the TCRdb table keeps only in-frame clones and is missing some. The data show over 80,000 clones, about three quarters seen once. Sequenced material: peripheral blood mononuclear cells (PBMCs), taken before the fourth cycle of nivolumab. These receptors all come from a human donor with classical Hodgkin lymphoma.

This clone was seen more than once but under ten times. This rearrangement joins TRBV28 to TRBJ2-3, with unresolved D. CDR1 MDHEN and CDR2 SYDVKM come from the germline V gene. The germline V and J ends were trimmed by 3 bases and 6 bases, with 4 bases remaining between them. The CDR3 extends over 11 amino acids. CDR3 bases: TGTGCCAGCAGTTTTACCGATACGCAGTATTTT. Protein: CASSFTDTQYF.

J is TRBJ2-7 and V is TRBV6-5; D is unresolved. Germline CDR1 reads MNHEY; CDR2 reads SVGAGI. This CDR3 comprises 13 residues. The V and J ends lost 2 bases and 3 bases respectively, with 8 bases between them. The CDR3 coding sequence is TGTGCCAGCAGTTACCCGCGAGACTACGAGCAGTACTTC. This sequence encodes CASSYPRDYEQYF.

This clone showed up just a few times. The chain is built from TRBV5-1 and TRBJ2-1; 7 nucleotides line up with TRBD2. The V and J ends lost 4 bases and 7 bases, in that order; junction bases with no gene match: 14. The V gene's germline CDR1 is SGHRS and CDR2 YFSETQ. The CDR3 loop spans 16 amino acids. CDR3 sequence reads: CASSAERGRMGNEQFF. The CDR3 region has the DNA TGCGCCAGCAGCGCCGAGCGGGGTAGGATGGGGAATGAGCAGTTCTTC.

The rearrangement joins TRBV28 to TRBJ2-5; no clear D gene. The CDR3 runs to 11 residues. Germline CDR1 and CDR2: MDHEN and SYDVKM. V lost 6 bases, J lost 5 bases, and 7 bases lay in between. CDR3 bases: TGTGCCAGCAGGGATTACGAGACCCAGTACTTC. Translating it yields CASRDYETQYF.

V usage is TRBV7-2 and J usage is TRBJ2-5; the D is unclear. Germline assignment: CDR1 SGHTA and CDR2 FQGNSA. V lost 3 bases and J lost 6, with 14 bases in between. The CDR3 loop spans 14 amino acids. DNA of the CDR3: TGTGCCAGCAGCTTTAGGCCCACCAAGCAGACCCAGTACTTC. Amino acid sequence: CASSFRPTKQTQYF.

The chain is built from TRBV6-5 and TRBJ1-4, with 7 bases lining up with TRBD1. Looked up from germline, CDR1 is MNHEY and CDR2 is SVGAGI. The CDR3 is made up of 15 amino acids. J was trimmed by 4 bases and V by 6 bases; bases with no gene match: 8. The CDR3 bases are TGTGCCAGCAGCCACTGGGACAGCAATAATGAAAAACTGTTTTTT. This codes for CASSHWDSNNEKLFF.

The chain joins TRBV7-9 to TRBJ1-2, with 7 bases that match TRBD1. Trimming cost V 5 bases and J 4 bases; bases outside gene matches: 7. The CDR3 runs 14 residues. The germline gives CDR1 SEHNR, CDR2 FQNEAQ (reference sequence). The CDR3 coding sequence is TGTGCCAGCAGCATCCTAACAGGGGTCTATGGCTACACCTTC. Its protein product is CASSILTGVYGYTF.

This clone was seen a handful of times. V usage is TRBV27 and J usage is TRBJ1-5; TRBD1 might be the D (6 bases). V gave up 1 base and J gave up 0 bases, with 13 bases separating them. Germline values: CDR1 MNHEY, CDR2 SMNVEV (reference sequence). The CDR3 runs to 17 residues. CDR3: CASSLYGGVYSNQPQHF. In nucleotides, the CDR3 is TGTGCCAGCAGTTTATACGGGGGCGTCTATAGCAATCAGCCCCAGCATTTT.

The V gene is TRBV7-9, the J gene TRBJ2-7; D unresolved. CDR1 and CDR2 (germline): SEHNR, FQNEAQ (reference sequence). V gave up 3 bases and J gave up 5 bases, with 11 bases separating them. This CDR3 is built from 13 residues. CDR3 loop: CASSFLGDDEQYF. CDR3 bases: TGTGCCAGCAGCTTCTTGGGCGACGACGAGCAGTACTTC.

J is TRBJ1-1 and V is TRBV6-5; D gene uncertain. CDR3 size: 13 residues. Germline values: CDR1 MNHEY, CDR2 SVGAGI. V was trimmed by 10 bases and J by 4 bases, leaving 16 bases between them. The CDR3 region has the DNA TGTGCCACCAGCACCGGGCAGTCCACTGAAGCTTTCTTT. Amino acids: CATSTGQSTEAFF.

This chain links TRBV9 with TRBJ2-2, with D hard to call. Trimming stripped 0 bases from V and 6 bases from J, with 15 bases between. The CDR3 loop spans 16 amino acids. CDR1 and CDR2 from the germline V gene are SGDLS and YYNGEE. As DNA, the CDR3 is TGTGCCAGCAGCGTAGATTCCCCGCCGGGTTCCGGGGAGCTGTTTTTT. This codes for CASSVDSPPGSGELFF.

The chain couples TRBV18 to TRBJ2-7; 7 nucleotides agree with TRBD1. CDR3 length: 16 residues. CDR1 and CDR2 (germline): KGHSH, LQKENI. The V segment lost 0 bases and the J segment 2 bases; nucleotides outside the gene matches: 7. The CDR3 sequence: CASSPPKGTETYEQYF. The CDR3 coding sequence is TGTGCCAGCTCACCACCGAAAGGGACAGAAACCTACGAGCAGTACTTC.

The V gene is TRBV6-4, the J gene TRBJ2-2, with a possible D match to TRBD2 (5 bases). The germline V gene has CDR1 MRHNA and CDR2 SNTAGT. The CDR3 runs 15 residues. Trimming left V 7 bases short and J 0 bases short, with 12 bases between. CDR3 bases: TGTGCCAGCAAACTAGAAATGGCGAACACCGGGGAGCTGTTTTTT. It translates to CASKLEMANTGELFF.

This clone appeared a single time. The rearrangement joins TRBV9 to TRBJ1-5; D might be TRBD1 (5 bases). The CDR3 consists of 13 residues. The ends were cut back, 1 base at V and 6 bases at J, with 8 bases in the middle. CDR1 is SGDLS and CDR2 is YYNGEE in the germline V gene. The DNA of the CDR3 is TGTGCCAGCAGCGTATCCCAGGGTCAGCCCCAGCATTTT. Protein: CASSVSQGQPQHF.

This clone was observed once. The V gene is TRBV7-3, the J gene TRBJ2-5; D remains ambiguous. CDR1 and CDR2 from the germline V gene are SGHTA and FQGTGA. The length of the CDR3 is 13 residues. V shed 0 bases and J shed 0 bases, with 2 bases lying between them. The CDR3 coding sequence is TGTGCCAGCAGCTTAACCTACCAAGAGACCCAGTACTTC. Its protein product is CASSLTYQETQYF.

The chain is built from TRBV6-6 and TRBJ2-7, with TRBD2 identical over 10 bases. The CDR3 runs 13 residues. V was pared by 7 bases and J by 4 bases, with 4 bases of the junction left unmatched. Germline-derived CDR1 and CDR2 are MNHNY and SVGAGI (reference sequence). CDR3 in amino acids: CASTPSGGYEQYF. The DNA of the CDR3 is TGTGCCAGCACCCCTAGCGGGGGTTACGAGCAGTACTTC.

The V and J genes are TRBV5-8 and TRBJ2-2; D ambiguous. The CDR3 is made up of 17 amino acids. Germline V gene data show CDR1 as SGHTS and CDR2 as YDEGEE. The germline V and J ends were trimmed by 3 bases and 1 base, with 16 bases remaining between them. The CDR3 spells CASSWASGPLNTGELFF. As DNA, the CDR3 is TGTGCCAGCAGCTGGGCCTCGGGTCCCCTGAACACCGGGGAGCTGTTTTTT. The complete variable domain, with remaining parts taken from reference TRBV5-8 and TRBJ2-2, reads EAGVTQSPTHLIKTRGQQATLRCSPISGHTSVYWYQQALGLGLQFLLWYDEGEERNRGNFPPRFSGRQFPNYSSELNVNALELEDSALYLCASSWASGPLNTGELFFGEGSRLTVL.

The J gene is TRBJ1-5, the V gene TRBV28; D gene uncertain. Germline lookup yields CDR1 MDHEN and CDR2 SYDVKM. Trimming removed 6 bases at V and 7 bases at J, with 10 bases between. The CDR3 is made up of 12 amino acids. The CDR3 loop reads CASSILNQPQHF. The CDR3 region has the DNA TGTGCCAGCAGCATCTTAAACCAGCCCCAGCATTTT.